This T cell receptor (beta chain) originates from a study of PD-1 blockade in classical Hodgkin lymphoma. With no exception, relapse followed autologous stem cell transplantation in all patients, and brentuximab vedotin exposure varied. TCRdb keeps only in-frame clones here, not all; method: immunoSEQ multiplex PCR. This table has 70,000 to 85,000 clones, 85% to 95% appearing once. The germline CDR1 and CDR2 sequences are MNHNS and SASEGT. This CDR3 is built from 15 residues. V lost 6 bases, J lost 3 bases, and 16 bases lay in between. V usage is TRBV6-1 and J usage is TRBJ2-3; possibly TRBD1 for D (6 bases). The input for sequencing was peripheral blood mononuclear cells (PBMCs), taken at baseline. The TCR was taken from a human donor with classical Hodgkin lymphoma. Written as DNA, the CDR3 is TGTGCCAGCAGAGTAGGGACAACGGATACAGATACGCAGTATTTT. Translation: CASRVGTTDTDTQYF.